This TCR beta chain was sequenced for a study of T cells in Graves' hyperthyroidism and ophthalmopathy. 10 ml fresh peripheral blood yielded the PBMCs. Authors of the study amplified TCR beta CDR3 regions from RNA transcripts. The TCR CDR3 first-round RT-PCR relied on the HTBI primer set. TCRdb re-called the multiplex PCR reads with MiXCR, one entry per CDR3 protein. The sample includes more than 350,000 distinct CDR3 sequences, 13% to 15% of them seen just once. V lost 2 bases, J lost 4 bases, and 9 bases stayed unmatched. Germline values: CDR1 SGHTA, CDR2 FQGNSA. This CDR3 has 16 residues. This clonotype was seen a handful of times.

The sequence derives from a woman in her 30s with Graves' ophthalmopathy. V gene TRBV7-2 combines with J gene TRBJ2-7; 9 positions match TRBD2. What was sequenced was blood. CDR3 residues: CASSLFGGGASYEQYF. The CDR3 DNA follows: TGTGCCAGCAGCTTATTCGGCGGGGGGGCCTCTTACGAGCAGTACTTC.